The 12 T cell receptor beta chains below come from one sample, sequenced in a study of blood T cell repertoires in COVID-19. The repertoire was sequenced with immunoSEQ multiplex PCR; TCRdb's copy has only in-frame clones and lacks some. Here the sample spans around 400,000 clones, over 75% being singletons. The sequenced material came from peripheral blood. The receptors originated from a woman in her twenties or thirties with COVID-19, enrolled during active disease.

V is TRBV18 and J is TRBJ2-3, with TRBD2 identical over 7 bases. This CDR3 is 16 amino acids long. The V gene end was trimmed by 0 bases and the J gene end by 0 bases; junction bases not matched to a gene: 3. Germline CDR1 and CDR2: KGHSH and LQKENI. The chain's CDR3 is CASSPPLAESTDTQYF. The CDR3 coding sequence is TGTGCCAGCTCACCACCCCTAGCGGAAAGCACAGATACGCAGTATTTT.

V usage is TRBV4-1 and J usage is TRBJ1-1; D gene uncertain. Trimming pared 0 bases from V and 1 base from J, leaving 15 bases between. Looked up from germline, CDR1 is MGHRA and CDR2 is YSYEKL. CDR3 size: 17 residues. The CDR3: CASSQESPRHPNTEAFF. CDR3 in DNA: TGCGCCAGCAGCCAAGAAAGTCCGCGACACCCGAACACTGAAGCTTTCTTT.

The V and J genes are TRBV19 and TRBJ1-5; D call uncertain. V lost 0 bases, J lost 8 bases, and 11 bases lay in between. From germline, CDR1 is LNHDA and CDR2 SQIVND (reference sequence). The CDR3 spans 14 residues. CDR3 in amino acids: CASSIDLGPEPQHF. CDR3 sequence (DNA): TGTGCCAGTAGTATAGATCTTGGGCCCGAGCCCCAGCATTTT.

V and J are TRBV19 and TRBJ1-3; the D is unclear. V dropped 6 bases and J dropped 0 bases, with 9 bases sitting between them. Germline CDR1 LNHDA, CDR2 SQIVND (reference sequence). There are 14 residues in the CDR3. CDR3 sequence: CASRTDSSGNTIYF. CDR3 in DNA: TGTGCCAGTAGGACGGACTCCTCTGGAAACACCATATATTTT.

This chain uses TRBV7-6 with TRBJ2-1; unclear D gene. The ends were cut back, 5 bases at V and 0 bases at J, with 14 bases in the middle. CDR3 length: 16 residues. Germline lookup yields CDR1 SGHVS and CDR2 FNYEAQ. The CDR3 DNA is TGTGCCAGCAGCCCCGAGACACCTCGCTCCTACAATGAGCAGTTCTTC. Its translation is CASSPETPRSYNEQFF.

The chain uses TRBV5-6 and TRBJ2-7; 8 positions match TRBD2. This CDR3 region has 15 residues. Per the germline V gene, CDR1 is SGHDT and CDR2 is YYEEEE. The trim removed 2 bases at V and 3 bases at J, leaving 7 bases unmatched. The CDR3 sequence is CASSFVGRAHYEQYF. The CDR3 coding sequence is TGTGCCAGCAGCTTTGTCGGGAGGGCCCACTACGAGCAGTACTTC.

V usage is TRBV7-9 and J usage is TRBJ1-2; 8 bases map to TRBD1. V lost 1 base to trimming and J lost 2 bases; unmatched junction nucleotides: 3. CDR1 and CDR2 (germline): SEHNR, FQNEAQ (reference sequence). The CDR3 sequence is 15 residues long. In DNA, the CDR3 is TGTGCCAGCAGCTTAGGTACAGGGGGGAACTATGGCTACACCTTC. This sequence encodes CASSLGTGGNYGYTF.

V is TRBV28 and J is TRBJ1-5, with 7 bases lining up with TRBD1. Germline V gene lookup returns CDR1 MDHEN and CDR2 SYDVKM. V trimming: 5 bases; J trimming: 4 bases; junction bases outside the gene matches: 5. CDR3 size: 14 residues. The CDR3 spells CASSLGQENQPQHF. CDR3 sequence (DNA): TGTGCCAGCAGTCTTGGACAGGAAAATCAGCCCCAGCATTTT.

This rearrangement joins TRBV30 to TRBJ1-3; a possible D gene is TRBD1 (5 bases). The germline V and J ends were trimmed by 5 bases and 0 bases, with 8 bases remaining between them. CDR1 GTSNPN and CDR2 SVGIG come from the germline V gene (reference sequence). The CDR3 is 13 residues long. CDR3 coding DNA: TGTGCCTGGGACAGTCACTCTGGAAACACCATATATTTT. Translating it yields CAWDSHSGNTIYF.

The CDR3 DNA reads TGCGCCAGCAGCCACTCGTTGACAGGGATTTCCTACGAGCAGTACTTC. It translates to CASSHSLTGISYEQYF. The V gene is TRBV4-3, the J gene TRBJ2-7, with TRBD1 matching 7 bases. Germline V CDR1 and CDR2: LGHNA, YSLEER. The CDR3 is made up of 16 amino acids. V was pared by 3 bases and J by 1 base, with 9 bases of the junction left unmatched.

This chain connects TRBV7-9 to TRBJ2-2; maybe TRBD1 (6 bases). The CDR3 is made up of 14 amino acids. V was cut by 1 base and J by 6 bases, with 9 bases left in between. CDR1 SEHNR and CDR2 FQNEAQ come from the germline V gene (reference sequence). CDR3 DNA sequence: TGTGCCAGCAGCTTAGTACAGGGACCCGGGGAGCTGTTTTTT. As protein: CASSLVQGPGELFF.

The chain links TRBV6-5 to TRBJ1-3; 11 positions agree with TRBD1. CDR3 size: 14 residues. Trimming removed 6 bases from V and 4 bases from J; junction bases left unmatched: 2. Germline CDR1 is MNHEY and CDR2 is SVGAGI. CDR3 nucleotide sequence: TGTGCCAGCAGCCGGACAGGGGGCGGAAACACCATATATTTT. It encodes CASSRTGGGNTIYF.